These 5 T cell receptor beta chains were sequenced from one sample in a study of T cells in Graves' hyperthyroidism and ophthalmopathy. RNA transcripts yielded amplified TCR beta CDR3 regions. Initially, a first-round RT-PCR of the TCR CDR3 employed the HTBI primer set. TCRdb recomputed calls from the multiplex PCR reads with MiXCR, one row per CDR3 protein. The table has around 300,000 distinct CDR3 sequences, roughly 22% seen once. The material sequenced was blood. The receptors shown here come from a young man with Graves' ophthalmopathy.

The V and J genes are TRBV11-2 and TRBJ2-3; 8 bases map to TRBD1. Germline lookup yields CDR1 SGHAT and CDR2 FQNNGV. The V and J ends lost 0 bases and 0 bases, in that order; junction bases with no gene match: 2. The CDR3 totals 16 residues. CDR3 residues: CASSLEGTGSTDTQYF. The CDR3 DNA reads TGTGCCAGCAGCTTAGAGGGGACAGGCAGCACAGATACGCAGTATTTT.

This rearrangement joins TRBV19 to TRBJ1-6; D remains unclear. Germline CDR1 and CDR2: LNHDA and SQIVND (reference sequence). The CDR3 totals 15 residues. V lost 2 bases and J lost 3, with 8 bases in between. CDR3 in amino acids: CASSIREGYNSPLHF. CDR3 nucleotide sequence: TGTGCCAGTAGTATAAGGGAAGGCTATAATTCACCCCTCCACTTT.

This clonotype came up a few times. The rearrangement links TRBV20-1 to TRBJ2-4; 9 bases are a match to TRBD2. Germline CDR1 DFQATT, CDR2 SNEGSKA (reference sequence). Trimming took 5 bases from V and 5 from J; bases not matched to a gene: 10. There are 15 residues in the CDR3. CDR3 protein: CSACAGTSLENIQYF. The CDR3 nucleotides read TGCAGTGCTTGCGCCGGGACTAGCCTAGAAAACATTCAGTACTTC.

The V gene is TRBV9, the J gene TRBJ2-5; 8 positions match TRBD1. Trimming cost V 2 bases and J 4 bases; bases outside gene matches: 1. In germline, CDR1 is SGDLS, CDR2 YYNGEE. This CDR3 has 13 amino acids. CDR3 amino acids: CASSVTGAETQYF. In nucleotides, the CDR3 is TGTGCCAGCAGCGTGACAGGGGCAGAGACCCAGTACTTC.

This sequence joins TRBV28 and TRBJ2-7, with D perhaps TRBD1 (6 bases). Germline lookup yields CDR1 MDHEN and CDR2 SYDVKM. The V and J ends lost 5 bases and 0 bases respectively, with 14 bases between them. The CDR3 has 15 residues. The CDR3 nucleotides are TGTGCCAGCAGTCCGCGGACAGTAAGCTCCTACGAGCAGTACTTC. Translated: CASSPRTVSSYEQYF.